Presented here are 20 T cell receptor beta chains from one specimen sequenced in a study of human T cells and chemical hapten exposure. TCRdb called the RACE reads again in MiXCR, with one record for every CDR3 protein. The repertoire includes about 160,000 distinct CDR3 sequences, around a quarter of them detected once, and 2% to 2.5% sits in the top ten. Time point: patch test 3, about 24 weeks after DPC sensitization. Treatment indicated: therapeutic diphenylcyclopropenone sensitization with weekly scalp DPC. The material was whole blood, obtained in connection with sensitization to the hapten diphenylcyclopropenone (DPC). These receptors all stem from a woman aged 18-30 years with alopecia areata. Some clones in this sample may be carry-over from other donors' samples.

The rearrangement links TRBV19 to TRBJ2-7; D is unclear. Between the trimmed V and J ends, which lost 1 base and 1 base, there was a span of 8 bases. Germline V gene sequence: CDR1 LNHDA, CDR2 SQIVND (reference sequence). The CDR3 sequence is 14 residues long. This CDR3 is CASSIGGGSYEQYF. The CDR3 DNA reads TGTGCCAGTAGTATAGGAGGCGGTTCCTACGAGCAGTACTTC.

The chain is built from TRBV10-3 and TRBJ2-1; D is unclear. This CDR3 is 13 amino acids long. The V and J ends lost 4 bases and 5 bases respectively, with 9 bases between them. Germline V gene data show CDR1 as ENHRY and CDR2 as SYGVKD. Written as DNA, the CDR3 is TGTGCCATCAGTGCGGAAGTCGACAATGAGCAGTTCTTC. This codes for CAISAEVDNEQFF.

This clonotype was counted between two and nine times. This chain joins TRBV7-2 and TRBJ2-7; 7 nucleotides agree with TRBD2. This CDR3 spans 16 amino acids. V lost 5 bases and J lost 3; bases outside the gene matches: 13. The germline CDR1 and CDR2 sequences are SGHTA and FQGNSA. The CDR3 protein is CASSRPHSSGNYEQYF. In DNA, the CDR3 is TGTGCCAGCAGCAGACCGCACTCTAGCGGCAACTACGAGCAGTACTTC.

The rearrangement uses TRBV5-1 and TRBJ2-3; D remains unclear. Germline V lookup: CDR1 SGHRS, CDR2 YFSETQ. V was clipped by 4 bases and J by 6 bases, with 6 bases between them. The CDR3 has 11 residues. Here the CDR3 DNA reads TGCGCCAGCAGCAAACTCGATACGCAGTATTTT. It codes for CASSKLDTQYF.

This clonotype was seen only a few times. The chain joins TRBV24-1 to TRBJ1-2, with D unclear. Germline V CDR1 and CDR2: KGHDR, SFDVKD. The CDR3 runs to 12 residues. V dropped 2 bases and J dropped 8 bases, with 8 bases sitting between them. As DNA, the CDR3 is TGTGCCACCAGTGATTCAAACACCGGCTACACCTTC. Its protein product is CATSDSNTGYTF.

The rearrangement joins TRBV5-1 to TRBJ2-7; D gene ambiguous. V was cut by 0 bases and J by 3 bases, with 10 bases left in between. CDR3 size: 14 residues. Per germline, CDR1 SGHRS and CDR2 YFSETQ. This CDR3 is CASSLVGSNYEQYF. CDR3 nucleotides: TGCGCCAGCAGCTTGGTCGGCAGTAACTACGAGCAGTACTTC.

This clonotype was seen many times. V gene TRBV11-2 combines with J gene TRBJ2-5, with 7 bases lining up with TRBD2. Germline CDR1 is SGHAT and CDR2 is FQNNGV. V trimming: 3 bases; J trimming: 5 bases; junction bases outside the gene matches: 6. CDR3 length: 14 residues. CDR3 in amino acids: CASSLGEGRETQYF. In DNA, the CDR3 is TGTGCCAGCAGCTTGGGGGAGGGCCGTGAGACCCAGTACTTC.

V and J are TRBV18 and TRBJ2-5; D gene unclear. This CDR3 contains 13 residues. Between the trimmed V and J ends, which lost 2 bases and 2 bases, there was a span of 6 bases. Germline assignment: CDR1 KGHSH and CDR2 LQKENI. CDR3 region: CASSPRQQETQYF. The DNA for the CDR3 is TGTGCCAGCTCACCAAGGCAGCAAGAGACCCAGTACTTC.

This rearrangement joins TRBV12-3 or TRBV12-4 to TRBJ2-1; D possibly corresponds to TRBD2 (6 bases). CDR3 length: 13 amino acids. V was pared by 5 bases and J by 4 bases, with 9 bases between. CDR3 in DNA: TGTGCCAGCAGTAATAGCGGTTACAATGAGCAGTTCTTC. It yields the protein CASSNSGYNEQFF.

The rearrangement uses TRBV11-1 and TRBJ2-7; TRBD1 might be the D (6 bases). CDR1 and CDR2 (germline): SGHAT, FQDESV (reference sequence). The CDR3 has 13 amino acids. The V and J ends lost 4 bases and 2 bases respectively, with 9 bases between them. The CDR3 loop reads CASSSQGTYEQYF. For the CDR3, the DNA is TGTGCCAGCAGCTCACAGGGAACCTACGAGCAGTACTTC.

The rearrangement links TRBV10-2 to TRBJ1-1; 7 bases match TRBD1. This CDR3 contains 16 residues. Germline-derived CDR1 and CDR2 are WSHSY and SAAADI. J was trimmed by 8 bases and V by 9 bases; bases with no gene match: 21. The CDR3 region is CASTPGTVRQFVEAFF. In nucleotides, the CDR3 is TGCGCCAGTACTCCGGGGACAGTTCGGCAGTTCGTCGAAGCTTTCTTT.

This clonotype was seen a few times. The rearrangement links TRBV5-1 to TRBJ1-6; possibly TRBD1 for D (5 bases). Germline lookup yields CDR1 SGHRS and CDR2 YFSETQ. V was clipped by 5 bases and J by 7 bases, with 10 bases between them. CDR3 size: 13 residues. The CDR3 region is CASRTGANSPLHF. The DNA of the CDR3 is TGCGCCAGCAGGACCGGGGCAAATTCACCCCTCCACTTT.

This chain links TRBV19 with TRBJ1-5; D unclear. V lost 7 bases to trimming and J lost 4 bases, with 17 bases between them. This CDR3 spans 15 amino acids. CDR1 LNHDA and CDR2 SQIVND come from the germline V gene (reference sequence). The CDR3 DNA sequence: TGTGCCAGTACCCGACGAAATGTCGGGAATCAGCCCCAGCATTTT. This gives the protein CASTRRNVGNQPQHF.

This chain connects TRBV9 to TRBJ1-2; 7 bases align to TRBD1. In germline, CDR1 is SGDLS, CDR2 YYNGEE. V gave up 3 bases and J gave up 4 bases; unmatched junction bases: 9. The CDR3 contains 15 residues. The DNA of the CDR3 is TGTGCCAGCAGCGGACAGGGTCTCGAGGGCTATGGCTACACCTTC. It codes for CASSGQGLEGYGYTF.

This chain's CDR3 is CASSFRTLEGNQPQHF. In DNA, the CDR3 is TGTGCCAGCAGCTTCCGGACACTTGAGGGCAATCAGCCCCAGCATTTT. The V and J genes are TRBV5-6 and TRBJ1-5; possible D gene TRBD1, 5 bases. Germline-derived CDR1 and CDR2 are SGHDT and YYEEEE. Between the trimmed V and J ends, which lost 2 bases and 2 bases, there was a span of 14 bases. The CDR3 length is 16 residues.

This clonotype was seen more than once but under ten times. The J gene is TRBJ2-7, the V gene TRBV15; 8 nucleotides match TRBD1. J gave up 3 bases and V 3 bases, and 1 base lay outside the gene matches. Per germline, CDR1 LNHNV and CDR2 YYDKDF (reference sequence). The CDR3 consists of 13 residues. The CDR3 DNA sequence: TGTGCCACCAGCAGCGACAGGGGCTACGAGCAGTACTTC. Translation: CATSSDRGYEQYF.

The V call is TRBV28, the J call TRBJ2-3; D remains ambiguous. Germline CDR1 is MDHEN and CDR2 is SYDVKM. This CDR3 comprises 14 residues. V lost 4 bases and J 7 bases, leaving 15 bases between the germline ends. CDR3 bases: TGTGCCAGCAGTTCCAACACCTTAGTGAATACGCAGTATTTT. Translated: CASSSNTLVNTQYF.

This clonotype was observed a handful of times. The chain joins TRBV9 to TRBJ2-1, with 10 bases identical to TRBD1. CDR1 SGDLS and CDR2 YYNGEE come from the germline V gene. Germline trimming cut 3 bases from V and 2 bases from J; bases unmatched to any gene: 2. The CDR3 contains 15 residues. This CDR3 reads CASSAGTGAYNEQFF. CDR3 DNA: TGTGCCAGCAGCGCCGGGACAGGGGCCTACAATGAGCAGTTCTTC.

This clonotype was counted a few times. The V call is TRBV29-1, the J call TRBJ2-3; no firm D call. V was shortened by 6 bases and J by 1 base, with 11 bases between the two germline ends. The CDR3 extends over 13 amino acids. Germline assignment: CDR1 SQVTM and CDR2 ANQGSEA. For the CDR3, the DNA is TGCAGCGTCCATAGAGAAGGCACAGATACGCAGTATTTT. It yields the protein CSVHREGTDTQYF.

The chain combines TRBV9 with TRBJ2-7; TRBD1 might be the D (6 bases). The germline gives CDR1 SGDLS, CDR2 YYNGEE. V was clipped by 0 bases and J by 3 bases, with 13 bases between them. The CDR3 totals 15 residues. As DNA, the CDR3 is TGTGCCAGCAGCGTAGGGACAGTATGGGGCTACGAGCAGTACTTC. Its translation is CASSVGTVWGYEQYF.